The rows below give T cell receptor beta chains drawn from one sample of a study of regulatory T cells in long-lasting Graves disease. One entry per CDR3 protein results from TCRdb running MiXCR on the multiplex PCR reads. In the table there are approximately 310,000 distinct CDR3 sequences, 18% of which are singletons. Specimen: peripheral blood mononuclear cells (PBMCs), collected at new diagnosis, from a patient treated with antithyroid drugs. The receptors derive from a female donor with Graves disease. Both conserved end residues are part of each CDR3. The D gene is left open where the match is weak. Size is stated for part of the rows, as once, few or many counts, or as a class when the clone is expanded.

D,J,V,size,DNA,CDR3
-,TRBJ1-5,TRBV3-1,many,TGTGCCAGCAGCCTTTCGGGGTCTGGTGGCAATCAGCCCCAGCATTTT,CASSLSGSGGNQPQHF
-,TRBJ2-3,TRBV11-2,many,TGTGCCAGCAGCTCCATGGTCGTGGCCGCAAGCACAGATACGCAGTATTTT,CASSSMVVAASTDTQYF
TRBD2,TRBJ2-3,TRBV15,-,TGTGCCACCAGCAGAGGACTAGCGGGCGCAGATACGCAGTATTTT,CATSRGLAGADTQYF
-,TRBJ1-1,TRBV12-3/TRBV12-4,many,TGTGCCAGCAGTTTGTTGGGCGCTGAAGCTTTCTTT,CASSLLGAEAFF
TRBD2,TRBJ2-1,TRBV5-1,many,TGCGCCAGCAGCTTGACCGTAGCGGGGGCAAATGAGCAGTTCTTC,CASSLTVAGANEQFF
-,TRBJ1-2,TRBV15,-,TGTGCCAGCAGCTTAGGCAGGGCTGATGGCTACACCTTC,CASSLGRADGYTF
-,TRBJ2-7,TRBV25-1,many,TGTGCCAGCAGTCTTCCTCGCCCAAGCCACGAGCAGTACTTC,CASSLPRPSHEQYF
TRBD2,TRBJ2-5,TRBV29-1,many,TGCAGCGTTGGTTCAGCGGGGACTAGCTTTGAGACCCAGTACTTC,CSVGSAGTSFETQYF
-,TRBJ1-1,TRBV5-1,many,TGCGCCAGCAGCACCACAGGGATCACTGAAGCTTTCTTT,CASSTTGITEAFF
TRBD2,TRBJ2-1,TRBV13,many,TGTGCCAGCAGCTTAGTTACTAGCGGGCCCTACAATGAGCAGTTCTTC,CASSLVTSGPYNEQFF
-,TRBJ2-2,TRBV2,many,TGTGCCAGCAGTGAAGTGAGGTGGACCGGGGAGCTGTTTTTT,CASSEVRWTGELFF
TRBD1,TRBJ2-5,TRBV20-1,many,TGCAGTATGACAGGGGGCCGGGGTGAGACCCAGTACTTC,CSMTGGRGETQYF
TRBD1,TRBJ1-5,TRBV12-3/TRBV12-4,many,TGTGCCAGCAGTCCGATGGCAGGGGGGGTCAATCAGCCCCAGCATTTT,CASSPMAGGVNQPQHF
-,TRBJ2-1,TRBV11-2,many,TGTGCCAGCAGCTTAGGCAGGCGTAGCTCCTACAATGAGCAGTTCTTC,CASSLGRRSSYNEQFF
-,TRBJ1-5,TRBV12-3/TRBV12-4,many,TGTGCCAGCAGTCCCCCAGGGGTGGCCCAGCATTTT,CASSPPGVAQHF
-,TRBJ2-1,TRBV27,many,TGTGCCAGCAGTTTATCGCAGGAGGGGGGCAATGAGCAGTTCTTC,CASSLSQEGGNEQFF
-,TRBJ1-4,TRBV18,-,TGTGCCAGCTCACCAAATACGCATGAAAAACTGTTTTTT,CASSPNTHEKLFF
-,TRBJ1-5,TRBV24-1,many,TGTGCCACCAGTGATGCCGGGACGGCTGTTGGTCAGCCCCAGCATTTT,CATSDAGTAVGQPQHF
TRBD1,TRBJ1-1,TRBV11-3,many,TGTGCCAGCAGCTTATCAGGGGGCGATCAAACTGAAGCTTTCTTT,CASSLSGGDQTEAFF
TRBD1,TRBJ2-7,TRBV6-2/TRBV6-3,few,TGTGCCAGCAGTTACTCGATGACAGGGCTGGCGGAGGAGCAGTACTTC,CASSYSMTGLAEEQYF
-,TRBJ1-2,TRBV2,many,TGTGCCAGCAGTGAGGGGACGGTCTATGGCTACACCTTC,CASSEGTVYGYTF
TRBD1,TRBJ1-4,TRBV2,few,TGTGCCAGCAGCAGGGGGCTGGCTAATGAAAAACTGTTTTTT,CASSRGLANEKLFF
-,TRBJ2-7,TRBV5-1,many,TGCGCCAGCAAAAGGGACTTAGCCTCGACAGGACACGAGCAGTACTTC,CASKRDLASTGHEQYF